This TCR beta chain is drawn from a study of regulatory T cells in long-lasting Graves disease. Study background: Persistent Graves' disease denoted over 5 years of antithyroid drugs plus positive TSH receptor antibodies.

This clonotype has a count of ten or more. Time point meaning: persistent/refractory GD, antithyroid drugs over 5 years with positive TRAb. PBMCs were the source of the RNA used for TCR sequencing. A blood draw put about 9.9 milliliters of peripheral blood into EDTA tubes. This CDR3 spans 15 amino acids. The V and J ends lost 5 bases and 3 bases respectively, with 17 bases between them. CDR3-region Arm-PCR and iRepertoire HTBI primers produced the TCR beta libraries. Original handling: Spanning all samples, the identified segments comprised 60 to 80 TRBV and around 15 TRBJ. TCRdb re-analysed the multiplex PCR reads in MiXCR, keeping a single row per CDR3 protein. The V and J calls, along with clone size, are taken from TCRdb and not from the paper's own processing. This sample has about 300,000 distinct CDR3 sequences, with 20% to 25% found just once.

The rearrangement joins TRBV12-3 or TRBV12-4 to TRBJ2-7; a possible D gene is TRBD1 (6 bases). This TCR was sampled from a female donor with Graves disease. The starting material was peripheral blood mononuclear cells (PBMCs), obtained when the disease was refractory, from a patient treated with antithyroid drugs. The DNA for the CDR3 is TGTGCCAGCAGTCCAGACCCGGACAGAAACTACGAGCAGTACTTC. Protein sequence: CASSPDPDRNYEQYF.